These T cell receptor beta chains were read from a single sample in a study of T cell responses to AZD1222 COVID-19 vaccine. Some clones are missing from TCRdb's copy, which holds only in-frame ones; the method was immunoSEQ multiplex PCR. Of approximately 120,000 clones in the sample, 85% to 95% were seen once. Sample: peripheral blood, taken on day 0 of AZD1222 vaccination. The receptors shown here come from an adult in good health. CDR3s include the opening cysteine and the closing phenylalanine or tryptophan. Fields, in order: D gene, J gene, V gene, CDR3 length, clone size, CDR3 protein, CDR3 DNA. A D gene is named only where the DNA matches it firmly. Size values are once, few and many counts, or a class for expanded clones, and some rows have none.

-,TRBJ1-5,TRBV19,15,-,CASSTLDTSNQPQHF,TGTGCCAGTAGCACCCTAGACACCTCAAATCAGCCCCAGCATTTT
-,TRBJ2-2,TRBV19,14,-,CASRFGGHTGELFF,TGTGCCAGTAGATTCGGGGGGCATACCGGGGAGCTGTTTTTT
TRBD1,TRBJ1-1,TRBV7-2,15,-,CASSLAGQTYTEAFF,TGTGCCAGCAGCTTAGCGGGACAGACTTACACTGAAGCTTTCTTT
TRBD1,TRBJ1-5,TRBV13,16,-,CASSFTGGMGNQPQHF,TGTGCCAGCAGCTTCACAGGGGGCATGGGCAATCAGCCCCAGCATTTT
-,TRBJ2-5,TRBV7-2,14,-,CASSLGLNQETQYF,TGTGCCAGCAGCTTAGGGCTCAACCAAGAGACCCAGTACTTC
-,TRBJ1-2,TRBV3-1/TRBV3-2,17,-,CASSQGPQSRANYGYTF,TGTGCCAGCAGCCAAGGCCCTCAGAGCCGGGCTAACTATGGCTACACCTTC
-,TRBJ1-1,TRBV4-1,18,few,CASSQDWFYRDMNTEAFF,TGCGCCAGCAGCCAAGACTGGTTCTACCGGGACATGAACACTGAAGCTTTCTTT
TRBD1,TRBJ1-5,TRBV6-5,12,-,CASSYRGGPSVF,TGTGCCAGCAGTTATAGAGGGGGCCCCTCGGTATTT
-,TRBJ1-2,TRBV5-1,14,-,CASSFSGVNYGYTF,TGCGCCAGCAGCTTTTCTGGGGTTAACTATGGCTACACCTTC
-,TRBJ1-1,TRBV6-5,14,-,CASSLNSMNTEAFF,TGTGCCAGCAGTCTGAACAGTATGAACACTGAAGCTTTCTTT
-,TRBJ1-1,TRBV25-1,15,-,CASSEKGLGFTEAFF,TGTGCCAGCAGTGAAAAAGGGCTTGGATTCACTGAAGCTTTCTTT
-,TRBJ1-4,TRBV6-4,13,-,CASSDVAGEKLFF,TGTGCCAGCAGTGACGTTGCGGGTGAAAAACTGTTTTTT
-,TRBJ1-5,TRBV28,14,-,CASSLFGRHQPQHF,TGTGCCAGCAGTTTATTTGGGCGCCATCAGCCCCAGCATTTT
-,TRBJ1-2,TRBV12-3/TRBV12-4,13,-,CASSRGRGYGYTF,TGTGCCAGCAGTCGGGGAAGGGGCTATGGCTACACCTTC
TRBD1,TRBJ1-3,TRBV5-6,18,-,CASSRGQVPLHSGNTIYF,TGTGCCAGCAGCAGGGGACAGGTACCTCTTCACTCTGGAAACACCATATATTTT
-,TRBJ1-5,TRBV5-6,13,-,CASSLGLNQPQHF,TGTGCCAGCAGCTTGGGTTTAAATCAGCCCCAGCATTTT
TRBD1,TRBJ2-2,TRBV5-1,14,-,CASSWTGLPGELFF,TGCGCCAGCAGCTGGACAGGGTTGCCCGGGGAGCTGTTTTTT
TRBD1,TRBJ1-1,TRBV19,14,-,CASSMDRASLVAFF,TGTGCCAGTAGTATGGACAGGGCCTCCCTTGTGGCTTTCTTT
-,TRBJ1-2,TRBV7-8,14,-,CASSLGLETYGYTF,TGTGCCAGCAGCTTAGGTCTAGAGACCTATGGCTACACCTTC
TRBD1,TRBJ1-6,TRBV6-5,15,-,CASSLTGQGNSPLHF,TGTGCCAGCAGCCTGACAGGGCAAGGCAATTCACCCCTCCACTTT
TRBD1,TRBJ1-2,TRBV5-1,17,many,CASSLGTGGSSGYGYTF,TGCGCCAGCAGCTTGGGGACAGGGGGCTCCTCGGGATATGGCTACACCTTC
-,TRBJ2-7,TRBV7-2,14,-,CASSFVGVSYEQYF,TGTGCCAGCAGCTTCGTTGGAGTCTCCTACGAGCAGTACTTC
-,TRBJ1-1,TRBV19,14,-,CATKRGQLNTEAFF,TGTGCCACCAAGAGGGGACAACTGAACACTGAAGCTTTCTTT
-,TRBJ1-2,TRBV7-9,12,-,CASSTPGFGYTF,TGTGCCAGCAGCACTCCAGGGTTTGGCTACACCTTC
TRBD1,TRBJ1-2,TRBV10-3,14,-,CAISVAAGGWGYTF,TGTGCCATCAGTGTTGCGGCAGGGGGTTGGGGCTACACCTTC
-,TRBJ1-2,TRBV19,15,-,CASSTPWTNNYGYTF,TGTGCCAGTAGTACCCCCTGGACAAACAACTATGGCTACACCTTC
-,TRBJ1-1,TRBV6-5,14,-,CASSLRQVNTEAFF,TGTGCCAGCAGTCTTAGACAGGTGAACACTGAAGCTTTCTTT
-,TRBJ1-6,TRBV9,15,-,CASSPWGGRNSPLHF,TGTGCCAGCAGCCCGTGGGGCGGCCGGAATTCACCCCTCCACTTT
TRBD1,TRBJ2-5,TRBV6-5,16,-,CASSYSIQGFQETQYF,TGTGCCAGCAGTTACTCGATACAGGGGTTCCAAGAGACCCAGTACTTC